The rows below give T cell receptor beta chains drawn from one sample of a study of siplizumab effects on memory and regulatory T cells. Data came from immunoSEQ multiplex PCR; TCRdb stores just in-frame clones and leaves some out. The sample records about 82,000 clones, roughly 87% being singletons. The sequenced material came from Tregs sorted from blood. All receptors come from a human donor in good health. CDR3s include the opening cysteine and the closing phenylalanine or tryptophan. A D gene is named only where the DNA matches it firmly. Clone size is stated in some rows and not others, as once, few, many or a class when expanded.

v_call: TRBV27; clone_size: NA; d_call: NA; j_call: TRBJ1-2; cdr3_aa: CASSFWGGYGYTF; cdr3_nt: TGTGCCAGCAGTTTTTGGGGAGGGTATGGCTACACCTTC
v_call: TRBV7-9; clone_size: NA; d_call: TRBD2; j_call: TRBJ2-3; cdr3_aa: CASRSSGGALDTQYF; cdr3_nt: TGTGCCAGCAGGTCTAGCGGGGGGGCCCTGGATACGCAGTATTTT
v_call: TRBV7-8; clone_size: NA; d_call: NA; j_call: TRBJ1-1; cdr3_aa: CASSFMTLGTEAFF; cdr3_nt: TGTGCCAGCAGCTTTATGACCTTGGGCACTGAAGCTTTCTTT
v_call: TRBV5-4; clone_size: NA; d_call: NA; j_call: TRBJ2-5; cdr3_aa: CASSFKGLAETQYF; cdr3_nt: TGTGCCAGCAGCTTTAAGGGCCTAGCCGAGACCCAGTACTTC
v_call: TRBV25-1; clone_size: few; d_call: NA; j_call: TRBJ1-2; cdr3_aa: CASSAGYGYTF; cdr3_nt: TGTGCCAGCAGCGCAGGGTATGGCTACACCTTC
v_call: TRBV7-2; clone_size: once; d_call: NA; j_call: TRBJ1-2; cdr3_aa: CASSLAANYGYTF; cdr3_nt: TGTGCCAGCAGCTTAGCGGCTAACTATGGCTACACCTTC
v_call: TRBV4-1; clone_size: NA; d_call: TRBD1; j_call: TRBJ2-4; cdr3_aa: CASSQVSGQRNIQYF; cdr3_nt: TGCGCCAGCAGCCAAGTATCGGGACAGAGGAACATTCAGTACTTC
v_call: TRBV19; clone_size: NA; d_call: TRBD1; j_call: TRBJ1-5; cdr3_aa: CASSVEGRGEQPQHF; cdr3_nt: TGTGCCAGTAGCGTAGAGGGCAGGGGGGAACAGCCCCAGCATTTT
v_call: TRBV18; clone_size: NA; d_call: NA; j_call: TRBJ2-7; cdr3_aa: CASSPPGGEAYEQYF; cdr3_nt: TGTGCCAGCTCACCACCCGGGGGTGAGGCTTACGAGCAGTACTTC
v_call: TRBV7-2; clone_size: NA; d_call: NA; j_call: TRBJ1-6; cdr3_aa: CASSFYGRASSYNSPLHF; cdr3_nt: TGTGCCAGCAGCTTTTACGGCCGGGCCAGCTCCTATAATTCACCCCTCCACTTT
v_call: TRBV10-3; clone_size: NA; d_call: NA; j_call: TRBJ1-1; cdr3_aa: CAISGTGSGRVHTEAFF; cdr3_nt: TGTGCCATCAGTGGAACTGGGTCAGGGCGGGTCCACACTGAAGCTTTCTTT
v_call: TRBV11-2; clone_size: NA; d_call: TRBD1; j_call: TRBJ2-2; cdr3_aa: CASSGQGAGELFF; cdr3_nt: TGTGCCAGCAGCGGACAGGGGGCCGGGGAGCTGTTTTTT
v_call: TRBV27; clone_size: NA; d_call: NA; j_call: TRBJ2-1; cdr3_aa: CASSLFPRSYNEQFF; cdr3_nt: TGTGCCAGCAGTTTATTCCCCCGCTCCTACAATGAGCAGTTCTTC
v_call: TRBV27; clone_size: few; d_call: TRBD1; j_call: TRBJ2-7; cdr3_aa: CASSPSTGQGAGEQYF; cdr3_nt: TGTGCCAGCAGTCCCAGCACCGGACAGGGGGCGGGTGAGCAGTACTTC
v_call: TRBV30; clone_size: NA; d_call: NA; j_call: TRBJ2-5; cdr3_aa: CAWSSEETQYF; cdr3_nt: TGTGCCTGGAGCTCCGAAGAGACCCAGTACTTC
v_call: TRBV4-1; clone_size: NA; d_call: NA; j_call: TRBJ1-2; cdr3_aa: CASSQDVGRAYGYTF; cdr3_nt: TGCGCCAGCAGCCAAGATGTGGGCAGGGCTTATGGCTACACCTTC
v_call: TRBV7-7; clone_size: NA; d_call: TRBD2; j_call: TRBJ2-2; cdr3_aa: CASALGRGTGELFF; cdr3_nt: TGTGCCAGCGCCCTAGGGCGGGGGACCGGGGAGCTGTTTTTT
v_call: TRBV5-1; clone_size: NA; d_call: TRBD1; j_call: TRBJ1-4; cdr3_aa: CASSSQGNNEKLFF; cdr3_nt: TGCGCCAGCAGCTCACAGGGGAATAATGAAAAACTGTTTTTT
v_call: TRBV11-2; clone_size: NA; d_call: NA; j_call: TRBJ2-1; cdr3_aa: CASSYLASGTLYNEQFF; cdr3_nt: TGTGCCAGCAGCTATTTAGCTTCCGGGACACTGTACAATGAGCAGTTCTTC
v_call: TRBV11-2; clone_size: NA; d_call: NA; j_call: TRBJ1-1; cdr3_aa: CASSPNDGLNTEAFF; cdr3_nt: TGTGCCAGCAGCCCGAACGACGGGTTAAACACTGAAGCTTTCTTT
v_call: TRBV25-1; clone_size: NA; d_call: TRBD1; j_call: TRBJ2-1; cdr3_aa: CASSASRQGGGNEQFF; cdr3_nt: TGTGCCAGCAGCGCCTCACGACAGGGGGGAGGCAATGAGCAGTTCTTC
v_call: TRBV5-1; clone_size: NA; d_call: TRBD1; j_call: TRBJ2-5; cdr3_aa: CASRKTGGWTQYF; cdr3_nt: TGCGCCAGCAGGAAGACAGGGGGCTGGACCCAGTACTTC
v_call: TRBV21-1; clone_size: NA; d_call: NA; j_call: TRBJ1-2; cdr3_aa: CASSKGYTHVGGFGGYTF; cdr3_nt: TGTGCCAGCAGCAAAGGGTACACCCACGTGGGGGGCTTCGGGGGCTACACCTTC
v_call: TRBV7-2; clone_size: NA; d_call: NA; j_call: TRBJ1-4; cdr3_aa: CASSSPGSANEKLFF; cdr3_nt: TGTGCCAGCAGCTCGCCAGGGTCGGCTAATGAAAAACTGTTTTTT
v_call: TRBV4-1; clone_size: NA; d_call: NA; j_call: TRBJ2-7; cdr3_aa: CASSQYQLASEQYF; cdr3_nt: TGCGCCAGCAGCCAGTACCAATTGGCATCCGAGCAGTACTTC
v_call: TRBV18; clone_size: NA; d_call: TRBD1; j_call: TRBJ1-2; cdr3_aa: CASSAQQGAGYTF; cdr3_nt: TGTGCCAGCTCAGCGCAACAGGGGGCTGGCTACACCTTC
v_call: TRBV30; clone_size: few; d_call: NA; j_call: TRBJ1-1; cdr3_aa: CAWSVGPGAFF; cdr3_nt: TGTGCCTGGAGTGTAGGCCCCGGGGCTTTCTTT
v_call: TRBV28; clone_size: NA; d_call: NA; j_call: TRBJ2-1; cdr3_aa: CASTTVQGAWRGGRGNEQFF; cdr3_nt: TGTGCCAGCACGACCGTCCAGGGGGCCTGGCGGGGGGGCCGCGGGAATGAGCAGTTCTTC
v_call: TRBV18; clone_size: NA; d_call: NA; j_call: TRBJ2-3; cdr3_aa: CASSLWLDTQYF; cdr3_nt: TGTGCCAGCTCACTTTGGTTAGATACGCAGTATTTT
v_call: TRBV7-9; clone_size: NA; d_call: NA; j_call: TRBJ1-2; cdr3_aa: CASSLPSIQGKEGYTF; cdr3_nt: TGTGCCAGCAGCTTACCTTCAATACAGGGAAAAGAGGGCTACACCTTC
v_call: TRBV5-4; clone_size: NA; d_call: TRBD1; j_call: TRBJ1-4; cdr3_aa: CASSSDRGLREKLFF; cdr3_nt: TGTGCCAGCAGCTCCGACAGGGGGCTGAGGGAAAAACTGTTTTTT
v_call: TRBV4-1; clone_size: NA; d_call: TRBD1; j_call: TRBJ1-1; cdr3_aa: CASSQGRDRNTEAFF; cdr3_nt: TGCGCCAGCAGCCAAGGGAGGGACAGGAACACTGAAGCTTTCTTT
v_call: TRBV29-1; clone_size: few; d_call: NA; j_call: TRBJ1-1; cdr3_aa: CSVRGGLFPEAFF; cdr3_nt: TGCAGCGTTCGAGGGGGGCTCTTTCCTGAAGCTTTCTTT
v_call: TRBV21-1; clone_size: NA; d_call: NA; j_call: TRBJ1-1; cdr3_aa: CASSSQSGVTEAFF; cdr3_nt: TGTGCCAGCAGCAGCCAATCAGGGGTAACTGAAGCTTTCTTT
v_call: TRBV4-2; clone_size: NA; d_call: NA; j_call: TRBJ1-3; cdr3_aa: CASSQDISGNTIYF; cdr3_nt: TGTGCCAGCAGCCAAGACATATCTGGAAACACCATATATTTT
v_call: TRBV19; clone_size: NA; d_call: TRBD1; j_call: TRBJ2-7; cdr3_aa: CASSGGQGAGKFSYEQYF; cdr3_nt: TGTGCCAGTAGTGGGGGACAGGGGGCCGGTAAGTTTTCCTACGAGCAGTACTTC
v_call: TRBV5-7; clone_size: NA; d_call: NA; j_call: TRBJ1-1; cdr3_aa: CASSLGGARTEAFF; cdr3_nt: TGTGCCAGCAGCTTGGGGGGGGCTAGGACTGAAGCTTTCTTT
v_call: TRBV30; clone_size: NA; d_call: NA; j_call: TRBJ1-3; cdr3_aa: CAWSVVGTIYF; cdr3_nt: TGTGCCTGGAGTGTAGTAGGCACCATATATTTT
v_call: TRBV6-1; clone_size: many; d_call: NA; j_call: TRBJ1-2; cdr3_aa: CATQGVIGGYTF; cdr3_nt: TGTGCCACACAGGGTGTGATCGGAGGCTACACCTTC
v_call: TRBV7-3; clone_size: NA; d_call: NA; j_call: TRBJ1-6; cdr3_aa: CASSFGLDNSPLHF; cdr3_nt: TGTGCCAGCAGCTTCGGTTTGGACAATTCACCCCTCCACTTT
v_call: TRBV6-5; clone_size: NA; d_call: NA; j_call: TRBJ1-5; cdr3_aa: CASSPGGRPQHF; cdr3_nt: TGTGCCAGCAGCCCCGGTGGCAGGCCCCAGCATTTT
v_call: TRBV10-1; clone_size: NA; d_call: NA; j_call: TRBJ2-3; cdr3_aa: CASSGGDADTQYF; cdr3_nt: TGCGCCAGCAGTGGCGGGGATGCAGATACGCAGTATTTT
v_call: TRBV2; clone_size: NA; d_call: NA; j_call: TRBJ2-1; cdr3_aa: CASSEAAWSSYNEQFF; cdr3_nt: TGTGCCAGCAGTGAAGCCGCCTGGAGCTCCTACAATGAGCAGTTCTTC
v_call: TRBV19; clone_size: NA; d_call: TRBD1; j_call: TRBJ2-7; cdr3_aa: CASSRKRDRDYEQYF; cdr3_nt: TGTGCCAGTAGTAGAAAGAGGGACAGGGACTACGAGCAGTACTTC
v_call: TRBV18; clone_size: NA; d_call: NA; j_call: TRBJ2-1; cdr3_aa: CASLPRTDYNEQFF; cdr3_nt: TGTGCCAGCTTACCGAGGACAGACTACAATGAGCAGTTCTTC
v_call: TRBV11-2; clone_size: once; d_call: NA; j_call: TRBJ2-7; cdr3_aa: CASSLRGNEQYF; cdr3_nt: TGTGCCAGCAGCTTAAGAGGGAACGAGCAGTACTTC
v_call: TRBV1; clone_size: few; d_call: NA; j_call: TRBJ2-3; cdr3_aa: CTSSPPFLAGPISDTQYF; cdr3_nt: TGCACCAGCAGCCCCCCCTTCCTAGCGGGGCCGATATCGGATACGCAGTATTTT
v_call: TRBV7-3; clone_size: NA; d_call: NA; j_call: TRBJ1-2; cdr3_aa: CASSPTGIPLGGYTF; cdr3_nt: TGTGCCAGCAGCCCAACAGGTATCCCCCTAGGGGGCTACACCTTC
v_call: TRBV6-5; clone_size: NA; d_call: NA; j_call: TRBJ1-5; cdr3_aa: CASSSGAGAQHF; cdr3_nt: TGTGCCAGCAGTTCGGGGGCGGGGGCCCAGCATTTT
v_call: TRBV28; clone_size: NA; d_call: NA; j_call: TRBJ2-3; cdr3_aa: CASSFHLGVTDTQYF; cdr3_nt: TGTGCCAGCAGTTTCCATTTAGGGGTAACAGATACGCAGTATTTT
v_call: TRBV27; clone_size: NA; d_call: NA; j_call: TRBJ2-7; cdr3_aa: CASSLHRTYEQYF; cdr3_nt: TGTGCCAGCAGTCTACACAGGACCTACGAGCAGTACTTC
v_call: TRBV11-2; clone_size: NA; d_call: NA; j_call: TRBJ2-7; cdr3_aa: CASSRPGYEQYF; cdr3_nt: TGTGCCAGCAGCAGACCGGGGTACGAGCAGTACTTC